This is a list of T cell receptor beta chains from one sample in a study of shared clonotypes between healthy human individuals. TCRdb's table, derived via immunoSEQ multiplex PCR, lists solely in-frame clones and lacks some. The data contain roughly 2.1 million clones, roughly 91% of them singletons. Sequenced: naive CD8+ T cells from PBMCs. The source is a man aged 18 to 29 in good health. Some clones in this sample may be carry-over from other donors' samples. The CDR3 runs from the conserved cysteine through the conserved F or W. A D gene is named only where the DNA matches it firmly. Clone size is given for some rows only: seen once, a few or many times, or a class if the clone is expanded.

clone_size	d_call	v_call	j_call	cdr3_aa	cdr3_nt
-	TRBD2	TRBV7-9	TRBJ2-1	CASSLAAGLQFF	TGTGCCAGCAGCTTAGCAGCGGGATTGCAGTTCTTC
-	TRBD2	TRBV28	TRBJ2-7	CASSEIAGGPNEQYF	TGTGCCAGCAGTGAAATAGCGGGAGGGCCGAACGAGCAGTACTTC
-	TRBD1	TRBV27	TRBJ1-5	CASRAGGTEQPQHF	TGTGCCAGCCGAGCAGGGGGGACTGAACAGCCCCAGCATTTT
-	-	TRBV5-4	TRBJ2-2	CARTSGRQGECGNTGELFF	TGTGCCAGGACCTCCGGTCGGCAGGGCGAATGTGGGAACACCGGGGAGCTGTTTTTT
-	-	TRBV7-9	TRBJ1-1	CASSPSPRGADTEAFF	TGTGCCAGCAGCCCGAGTCCCCGGGGGGCCGACACTGAAGCTTTCTTT
-	TRBD2	TRBV11-2	TRBJ2-1	CASSLLAGGNEQFF	TGTGCCAGCAGCCTACTAGCGGGAGGAAATGAGCAGTTCTTC
-	-	TRBV7-2	TRBJ2-3	CASSLPASTDTQYF	TGTGCCAGCAGCCTCCCGGCTAGCACAGATACGCAGTATTTT
-	TRBD2	TRBV9	TRBJ2-5	CASSATGLAGPFQETQYF	TGTGCCAGCAGCGCTACGGGACTAGCGGGACCTTTCCAAGAGACCCAGTACTTC
-	-	TRBV7-9	TRBJ2-1	CASSLGADNEQFF	TGTGCCAGCAGCTTAGGCGCAGACAATGAGCAGTTCTTC
-	-	TRBV5-4	TRBJ1-1	CASSSISTEAFF	TGTGCCAGCAGCTCGATCAGCACTGAAGCTTTCTTT
-	TRBD2	TRBV7-9	TRBJ2-1	CASSTPGLAGFHEQFF	TGTGCCAGCAGCACACCGGGACTAGCGGGATTCCATGAGCAGTTCTTC
-	-	TRBV9	TRBJ2-1	CASSVYSRQGLVNEQFF	TGTGCCAGCAGCGTATATTCCCGGCAGGGACTGGTCAATGAGCAGTTCTTC
-	TRBD1	TRBV11-2	TRBJ2-7	CASSLPDRDALEQYF	TGTGCCAGCAGCCTACCCGACAGGGACGCCCTCGAGCAGTACTTC
-	-	TRBV18	TRBJ1-3	CASSPDAGGHTIYF	TGTGCCAGCTCCCCGGATGCGGGAGGACACACCATATATTTT
-	TRBD1	TRBV9	TRBJ1-1	CASKQTGELWNTEAFF	TGTGCCAGCAAGCAAACAGGGGAGTTGTGGAACACTGAAGCTTTCTTT
-	-	TRBV9	TRBJ2-4	CASSPSEGPRAKNIQYF	TGTGCCAGCAGCCCTTCTGAGGGGCCCAGGGCCAAAAACATTCAGTACTTC
-	-	TRBV4-2	TRBJ1-2	CASSLPRVVNYGYTF	TGTGCCAGCAGCCTCCCCCGGGTGGTGAACTATGGCTACACCTTC
-	TRBD1	TRBV7-3	TRBJ2-7	CASSPGQGVDEQYF	TGTGCCAGCAGCCCGGGGCAGGGGGTCGACGAGCAGTACTTC
-	TRBD2	TRBV4-3	TRBJ2-7	CASSQDLAGGLLEQYF	TGCGCCAGCAGCCAAGATTTAGCGGGAGGGCTGCTCGAGCAGTACTTC
once	-	TRBV5-6	TRBJ1-3	CASSLEYGGAVGNTIYF	TGTGCCAGCAGCTTAGAGTACGGAGGGGCCGTCGGAAACACCATATATTTT
-	-	TRBV4-1	TRBJ1-1	CASSGLMVGARWTEAFF	TGCGCCAGCAGCGGATTAATGGTGGGGGCTAGGTGGACTGAAGCTTTCTTT
-	-	TRBV7-2	TRBJ2-3	CASSHSGITDTQYF	TGTGCCAGCAGCCATTCGGGGATCACAGATACGCAGTATTTT
-	-	TRBV7-9	TRBJ2-1	CASSLESLSSYNEQFF	TGTGCCAGCAGCTTAGAAAGTCTGAGCTCCTACAATGAGCAGTTCTTC
-	-	TRBV7-8	TRBJ1-2	CASSLGGGLNYGYTF	TGTGCCAGCAGCTTAGGAGGGGGACTTAACTATGGCTACACCTTC
-	-	TRBV7-9	TRBJ2-7	CASTKVTGSSYEQYF	TGTGCCAGCACAAAAGTAACCGGGTCCTCCTACGAGCAGTACTTC
-	TRBD2	TRBV7-2	TRBJ2-7	CASSLGLAGGRYEQYF	TGTGCCAGCAGCTTAGGGCTAGCGGGAGGGAGATACGAGCAGTACTTC
-	TRBD2	TRBV19	TRBJ2-2	CATFPDSGSYTGELFF	TGTGCCACCTTCCCCGATAGCGGGAGTTATACCGGGGAGCTGTTTTTT
once	-	TRBV6-1	TRBJ1-3	CASLTEGNTIYF	TGTGCCAGCCTGACAGAAGGAAACACCATATATTTT
-	-	TRBV7-6	TRBJ1-1	CASSLALEGRVTEAFF	TGTGCCAGCAGCTTAGCGCTGGAGGGTAGAGTCACTGAAGCTTTCTTT
once	-	TRBV11-2	TRBJ2-7	CASSYTWADRSYEQYF	TGTGCCAGCAGCTATACGTGGGCAGATAGGTCCTACGAGCAGTACTTC
-	TRBD2	TRBV7-9	TRBJ2-1	CASSSSGTSWFGEQFF	TGTGCCAGCAGCTCTTCCGGGACTAGCTGGTTCGGCGAGCAGTTCTTC
-	-	TRBV7-9	TRBJ2-7	CASSSNSEGSIYEQYF	TGTGCCAGCAGCTCCAACAGCGAGGGGTCGATCTACGAGCAGTACTTC
-	-	TRBV27	TRBJ2-7	CASSYRVGYEQYF	TGTGCCAGCAGTTATCGAGTGGGCTACGAGCAGTACTTC
-	-	TRBV21-1	TRBJ2-4	CASSLRVAKNIQYF	TGTGCCAGCAGCCTCCGGGTAGCCAAAAACATTCAGTACTTC
once	TRBD1	TRBV23-1	TRBJ2-5	CASSQSDFGTGNPDPEGTQYF	TGCGCCAGCAGTCAATCGGATTTCGGGACAGGTAACCCGGACCCCGAAGGGACCCAGTACTTC